The 4 T cell receptor beta chains presented below share a single source sample, sequenced in a study of cytomegalovirus exposure and HLA in healthy donors. Use of 60 Vbeta and 13 Jbeta primers characterized the PCR. The data were produced by immunoSEQ multiplex PCR, yet TCRdb's version contains in-frame clones alone and is incomplete. The data contain around 140,000 clones, around 75% of them singletons. Specimen: PBMCs. These receptors were taken from a man in his forties in good health and CMV-seronegative.

V usage is TRBV7-3 and J usage is TRBJ2-7; D possibly corresponds to TRBD2 (6 bases). The CDR3 has 13 amino acids. The germline V gene has CDR1 SGHTA and CDR2 FQGTGA. Trimming removed 5 bases at V and 6 bases at J, with 14 bases between. The CDR3, as DNA: TGTGCCAGCAGCCCCTTCCTCGGGAGCGAGCAGTACTTC. It is translated as CASSPFLGSEQYF.

The chain uses TRBV25-1 and TRBJ2-1; 11 bases line up with TRBD1. V lost 3 bases to trimming and J lost 4 bases; unmatched junction nucleotides: 5. The CDR3 runs to 16 residues. CDR1 and CDR2 (germline): MGHDK, SYGVNS. CDR3 protein: CASSDPGTGGYNEQFF. CDR3 DNA sequence: TGTGCCAGCAGTGATCCCGGGACAGGGGGGTACAATGAGCAGTTCTTC. Combining the CDR3 with reference TRBV25-1 and TRBJ2-1 gives the whole variable domain EADIYQTPRYLVIGTGKKITLECSQTMGHDKMYWYQQDPGMELHLIHYSYGVNSTEKGDLSSESTVSRIRTEHFPLTLESARPSHTSQYLCASSDPGTGGYNEQFFGPGTRLTVL.

This clone appeared a few times. This chain connects TRBV28 to TRBJ2-7; tentatively, D is TRBD1 (6 bases). With 7 bases removed from V and 5 bases from J, the gap between germline ends came to 15 bases. The CDR3 spans 13 residues. The germline gives CDR1 MDHEN, CDR2 SYDVKM. CDR3 DNA: TGTGCCAGCACCCTACAGGGTCGCAACGAGCAGTACTTC. This gives the protein CASTLQGRNEQYF.

The CDR3 is CASSIWSGANTEAFF. The CDR3 coding sequence is TGTGCCAGTAGTATTTGGTCAGGGGCGAACACTGAAGCTTTCTTT. J is TRBJ1-1 and V is TRBV19; weak D call: TRBD1 (6 bases). This CDR3 comprises 15 residues. Trimming took off 3 bases at V and 1 base at J, with 12 bases between the two ends. Germline V gene data show CDR1 as LNHDA and CDR2 as SQIVND (reference sequence).